The entry below gives a single T cell receptor beta chain sequence along with its context. Germline CDR1 reads SGHTS; CDR2 reads YDEGEE. J lost 1 base, V lost 4 bases, and 6 bases had no gene match. The CDR3 is 15 residues long. This record belongs to a study of CD8+CD57+ T cells in acquired aplastic anemia. Across the whole study: Sorted CD4+ and CD8+ cells gave an average of about 3.4 ug of DNA.

CDR3 and TCR beta VDJ profiling relied on genomic DNA as the template. From the reads, TCRdb called clonotypes with MiXCR, one entry per CDR3 protein. Of more than 200,000 distinct CDR3 sequences listed, roughly 50% were seen once; the top ten hold less than 20%. Patients sequenced had flow cytometry evidence of CD8+CD57+ cell expansion. Every one of the patients had aplastic anemia (severe, acquired). This chain uses TRBV5-8 with TRBJ2-5; 8 bases are shared with TRBD1. Sequenced input: sorted CD4+, CD8+, or CD8+CD57+ T cells (not recorded which) from PBMCs. The TCR was taken from a human donor with aplastic anemia. The CDR3, as DNA: TGTGCCAGCAGCATACTTACAGGGGGCCAAGAGACCCAGTACTTC. Translation gives CASSILTGGQETQYF.